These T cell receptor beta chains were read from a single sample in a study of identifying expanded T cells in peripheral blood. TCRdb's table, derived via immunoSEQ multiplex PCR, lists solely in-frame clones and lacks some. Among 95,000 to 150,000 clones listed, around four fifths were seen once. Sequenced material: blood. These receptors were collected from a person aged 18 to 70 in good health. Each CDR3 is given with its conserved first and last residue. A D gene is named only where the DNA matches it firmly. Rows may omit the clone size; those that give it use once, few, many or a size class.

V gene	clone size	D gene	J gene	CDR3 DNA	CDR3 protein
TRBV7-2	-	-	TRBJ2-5	TGTGCCAGCAGACGAACAGGGACCCAAGAGACCCAGTACTTC	CASRRTGTQETQYF
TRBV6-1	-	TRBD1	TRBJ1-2	TGTGCCAGCAGTGAAGCGGGACAGTCCTATGGCTACACCTTC	CASSEAGQSYGYTF
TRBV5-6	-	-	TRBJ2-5	TGTGCCAGCAGCATACAACCCAGACCGGGGACCCAGTACTTC	CASSIQPRPGTQYF
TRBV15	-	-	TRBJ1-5	TGTGCCACCAGCAGAGTTACAGGCCTTGGACAGCCCCAGCATTTT	CATSRVTGLGQPQHF
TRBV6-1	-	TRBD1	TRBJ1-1	TGTGCCAGCAGGAATAGACAGGGGGCCACTGAAGCTTTCTTT	CASRNRQGATEAFF
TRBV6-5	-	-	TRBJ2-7	TGTGCCAGCAGTAGTTCCCTAGACGAGCAGTACTTC	CASSSSLDEQYF
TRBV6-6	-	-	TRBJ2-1	TGTGCCAGCAGTTATATAGGCCTACTATACAATGAGCAGTTCTTC	CASSYIGLLYNEQFF
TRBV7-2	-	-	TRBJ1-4	TGTGCCAGCAGCTTAGAAAGGAAGGAAAAACTGTTTTTT	CASSLERKEKLFF
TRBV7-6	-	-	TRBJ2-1	TGTGCCAGCAGCTTAAACTGGGGGGTGGCGAAGGATGAGCAGTTCTTC	CASSLNWGVAKDEQFF
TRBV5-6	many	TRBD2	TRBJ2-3	TGTGCCAGCAGCTTCGCGGGGGACGGAAGCACAGATACGCAGTATTTT	CASSFAGDGSTDTQYF
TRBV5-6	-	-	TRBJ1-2	TGTGCCAGCAGCTTGGCGTCAGGGGAATTTTATGGCTACACCTTC	CASSLASGEFYGYTF
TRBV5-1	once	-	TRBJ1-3	TGCGCCAGCAGCTTAGCAAGCTCTGGAAACACCATATATTTT	CASSLASSGNTIYF
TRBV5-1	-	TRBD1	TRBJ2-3	TGCGCCAGCAGCTTGGGTGCCGGCAGGGGGCCAGATACGCAGTATTTT	CASSLGAGRGPDTQYF
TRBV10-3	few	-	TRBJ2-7	TGTGCCATCACCCGGGACGGGACGCAGTACTTC	CAITRDGTQYF
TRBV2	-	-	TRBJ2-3	TGTGCCAGCAGGAATGCAGGGGTGAACACAGATACGCAGTATTTT	CASRNAGVNTDTQYF
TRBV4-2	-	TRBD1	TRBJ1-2	TGTGCCAGCAGCCAAGATCGGGAGGGGGCGAACTATGGCTACACCTTC	CASSQDREGANYGYTF
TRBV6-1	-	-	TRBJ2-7	TGTGCCAGCAGGGGGTACGAGCAGTACTTC	CASRGYEQYF
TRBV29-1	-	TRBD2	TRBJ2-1	TGCAGCGTTGAAGATCCCAGCGGGGGTGTCGATGAGCAGTTCTTC	CSVEDPSGGVDEQFF
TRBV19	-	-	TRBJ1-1	TGTGCCAGTAGTCCCCACCGGGACGAAGCTTTCTTT	CASSPHRDEAFF
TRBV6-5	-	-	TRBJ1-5	TGTGCCAGCAGTTACTCGAGGGGCCAGCCCCAGCATTTT	CASSYSRGQPQHF
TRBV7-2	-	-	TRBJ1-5	TGTGCCAGCAGCAAGGGTTACAATCAGCCCCAGCATTTT	CASSKGYNQPQHF
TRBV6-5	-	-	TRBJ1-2	TGTGCCAGCACCAAAAGGGACCCAAAGGCCTATGGCTACACCTTC	CASTKRDPKAYGYTF
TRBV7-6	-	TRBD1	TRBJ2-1	TGTGCCAGCAGCTCGAGGACAGGCGGCGGTTACAATGAGCAGTTCTTC	CASSSRTGGGYNEQFF
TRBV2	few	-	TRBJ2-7	TGTGCTAGCCGGGACAACTCCTACGAGCAGTACTTC	CASRDNSYEQYF
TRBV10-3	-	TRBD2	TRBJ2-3	TGTGCCATCAGTGACTCGACTAGCGGGGGGTGGGATACGCAGTATTTT	CAISDSTSGGWDTQYF
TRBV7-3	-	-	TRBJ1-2	TGTGCCAGCAGCTTAGCCAGGGACCAAGAAGGGGGCTACACCTTC	CASSLARDQEGGYTF
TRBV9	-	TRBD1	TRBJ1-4	TGTGCCGTCAAACAGGGGGTAACTAATGAAAAACTGTTTTTT	CAVKQGVTNEKLFF
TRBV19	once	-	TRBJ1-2	TGTGCCAGTAGTATAGATTGGGGGGATGGCTACACCTTC	CASSIDWGDGYTF
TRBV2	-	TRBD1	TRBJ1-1	TGTGCCAGCAGTGGGGACAGGGGATTAGGGAACACTGAAGCTTTCTTT	CASSGDRGLGNTEAFF
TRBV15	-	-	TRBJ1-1	TGTGCCACCAGCAGAGCGGGGGTACTACTCCTGAACACTGAAGCTTTCTTT	CATSRAGVLLLNTEAFF
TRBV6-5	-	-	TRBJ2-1	TGTGCCAGCAGTTACCCCGGACTGAGGAACAATGAGCAGTTCTTC	CASSYPGLRNNEQFF
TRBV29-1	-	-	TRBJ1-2	TGCAGCGTCTTTACCGGGCCCTCAAGTGCATATGGCTACACCTTC	CSVFTGPSSAYGYTF
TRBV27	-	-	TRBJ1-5	TGTGCCAGCAAGAGGGCGGGGGCCGATCAGCCCCAGCATTTT	CASKRAGADQPQHF
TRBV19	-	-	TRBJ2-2	TGTGCCAGTAGGGATCGGCGGGGCAGGGTGAACACCGGGGAGCTGTTTTTT	CASRDRRGRVNTGELFF
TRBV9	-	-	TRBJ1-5	TGTGCCAGCGGATCGGGGGATTCGGGGAGCAATCAGCCCCAGCATTTT	CASGSGDSGSNQPQHF
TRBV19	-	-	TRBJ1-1	TGTGCCAGTAGTCAGTTGATTCGCCCGGGGCTTTTCTTT	CASSQLIRPGLFF
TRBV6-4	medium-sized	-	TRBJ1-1	TGTGCCAGCAGGGACACCCCGAACACTGAAGCTTTCTTT	CASRDTPNTEAFF
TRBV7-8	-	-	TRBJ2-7	TGTGCCAGCAGCCCGAGCGTAGTGCTCTCCTACGAGCAGTACTTC	CASSPSVVLSYEQYF
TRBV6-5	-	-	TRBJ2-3	TGTGCCAGCAGTTACGAAGGAACTAGAAAAACAGATACGCAGTATTTT	CASSYEGTRKTDTQYF
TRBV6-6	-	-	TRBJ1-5	TGTGCCAGCCGCTCGGACAGCTATAGCAATCAGCCCCAGCATTTT	CASRSDSYSNQPQHF